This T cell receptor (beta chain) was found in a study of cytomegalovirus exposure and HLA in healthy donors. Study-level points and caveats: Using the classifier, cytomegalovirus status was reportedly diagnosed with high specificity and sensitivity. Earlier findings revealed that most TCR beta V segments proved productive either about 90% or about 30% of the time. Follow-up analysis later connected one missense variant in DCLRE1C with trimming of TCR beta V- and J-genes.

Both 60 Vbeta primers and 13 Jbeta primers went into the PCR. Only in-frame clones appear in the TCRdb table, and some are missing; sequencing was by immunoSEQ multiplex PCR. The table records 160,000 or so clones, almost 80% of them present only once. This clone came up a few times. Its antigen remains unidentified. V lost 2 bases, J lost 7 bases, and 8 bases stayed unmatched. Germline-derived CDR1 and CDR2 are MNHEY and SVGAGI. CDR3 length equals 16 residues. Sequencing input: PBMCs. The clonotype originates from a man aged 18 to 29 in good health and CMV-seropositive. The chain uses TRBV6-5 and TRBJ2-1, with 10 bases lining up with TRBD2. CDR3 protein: CASSYITAGGPNEQFF. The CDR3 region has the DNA TGTGCCAGCAGTTACATAACAGCGGGAGGGCCTAATGAGCAGTTCTTC.